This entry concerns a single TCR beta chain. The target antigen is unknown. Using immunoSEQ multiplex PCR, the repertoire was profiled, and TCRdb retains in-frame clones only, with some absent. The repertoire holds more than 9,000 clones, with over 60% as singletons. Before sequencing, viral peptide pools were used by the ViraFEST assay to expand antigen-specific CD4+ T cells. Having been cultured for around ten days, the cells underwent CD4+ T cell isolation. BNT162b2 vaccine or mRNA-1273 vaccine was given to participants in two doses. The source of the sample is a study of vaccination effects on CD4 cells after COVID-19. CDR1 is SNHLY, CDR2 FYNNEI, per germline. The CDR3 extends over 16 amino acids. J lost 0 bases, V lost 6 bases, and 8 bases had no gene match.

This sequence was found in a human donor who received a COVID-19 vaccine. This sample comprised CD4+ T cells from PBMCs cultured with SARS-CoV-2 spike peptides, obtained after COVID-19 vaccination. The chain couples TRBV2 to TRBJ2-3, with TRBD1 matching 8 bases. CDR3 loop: CASSVQGEVSTDTQYF. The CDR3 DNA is TGTGCCAGCAGCGTACAGGGGGAAGTCAGCACAGATACGCAGTATTTT.